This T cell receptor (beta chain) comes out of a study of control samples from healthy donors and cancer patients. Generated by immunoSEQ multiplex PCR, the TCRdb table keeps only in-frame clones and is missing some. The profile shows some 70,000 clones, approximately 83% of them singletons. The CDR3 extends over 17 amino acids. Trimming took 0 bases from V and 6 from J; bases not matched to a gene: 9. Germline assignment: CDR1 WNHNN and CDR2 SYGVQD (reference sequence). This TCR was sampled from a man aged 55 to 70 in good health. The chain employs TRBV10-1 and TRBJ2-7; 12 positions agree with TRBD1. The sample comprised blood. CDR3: CASSESYEGQGAFEQYF. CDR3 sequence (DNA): TGCGCCAGCAGTGAGTCGTATGAGGGACAGGGGGCTTTCGAGCAGTACTTC.